This TCR beta chain originates from a study of shared clonotypes between healthy human individuals. Study at large: CD4 naive and CD4 memory each took three plates per donor, while CD8 naive took two and CD8 memory one.

Germline trimming cut 6 bases from V and 7 bases from J; bases unmatched to any gene: 9. The germline V gene has CDR1 MNHEY and CDR2 SMNVEV (reference sequence). The CDR3 spans 15 residues. Study results and limitations: Sequencing depth was expected to influence donor clonotype sharing. Richness estimates generally favored naive over memory subsets.

This table comes from immunoSEQ multiplex PCR, and its TCRdb copy is limited to in-frame clones, with some not included. The sample yields over 2 million clones, 85% to 95% seen once. To note about this clone: Its antigen is not known.

From CD4+ cells came CD45RA+ naive and CD45RA-negative memory subsets. This clonotype was sampled from a man aged 18 to 29 in good health. The sequenced sample consisted of naive CD4+ T cells sorted from blood. Subset defined: CD45RA+ positively selected. V and J are TRBV27 and TRBJ1-6; TRBD1 agrees at 7 bases. The CDR3 sequence: CASRPGTERNSPLHF. CDR3 DNA sequence: TGTGCCAGCAGGCCCGGGACAGAGAGAAATTCACCCCTCCACTTT.